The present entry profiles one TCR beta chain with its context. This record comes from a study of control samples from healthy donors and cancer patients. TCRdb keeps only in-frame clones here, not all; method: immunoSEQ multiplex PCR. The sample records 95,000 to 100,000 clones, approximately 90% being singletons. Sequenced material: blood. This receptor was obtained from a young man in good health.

CDR3 nucleotides: TGTGCCAGCAGTTACCTGGGGGGCACAGATACGCAGTATTTT. It specifies CASSYLGGTDTQYF. The V call is TRBV6-6, the J call TRBJ2-3; D assignment may be TRBD1 or TRBD2 (5 bases each). Per germline, CDR1 MNHNY and CDR2 SVGAGI (reference sequence). Deletions cut 2 bases from V and 1 base from J, with 7 bases between. The CDR3 has 14 amino acids.